This TCR beta chain is from a study of T-cell reconstitution after alpha-beta-depleted transplantation in children listed by TCRdb under 2016. Regarding the complete study: Using TCR repertoire profiling, the study quantitatively followed how T-cell immune reconstitution unfolded in children after TCRalphabeta/CD19-depleted allogeneic hematopoietic cell transplantation.

What the authors observed across the whole study: In some patients, high TCRbeta diversity at day 60 was attributed to recipient T cells and intrathymic progenitors that had survived conditioning. Over the following months the frequencies of hyperexpanded clones went down, and after one year T-cell counts and TCRbeta diversity were mostly credited to newly produced T cells. The apparently early recovery of alphabetaT-cell counts about two months after transplant reportedly depended on only several hundred rapidly expanded clones that came from non-depleted graft cells.

The germline V and J ends show losses of 6 bases and 5 bases respectively, and no gene match explains 4 bases of the junction. The germline V gene gives CDR1 as MGHDK and CDR2 as SYGVNS. Reading from cysteine to phenylalanine, the CDR3 counts 13 amino acids. Only CDR3 DNA is held: 39 bases, read in frame from base 1. The label giving this sample's treatment or condition can be read as: allogeneic hematopoietic cell transplantation with graft depleted of TCRalphabeta T cells and CD19 B cells. The transplant recipients were children given TCRalphabeta/CD19-depleted allogeneic hematopoietic cell grafts. Library preparation was by PCR. The run used an Illumina HiSeq 2500. TCR library preparation used molecular barcoding, with unique molecular identifiers applied to normalize quantification of the TCRbeta repertoire. The raw public data were reprocessed by TCRdb itself: fastp quality trimming at Q25, MiXCR clonotype calling, in-frame beta chains only. Entries that share a CDR3 protein sequence are merged under the most common genes and DNA. Present in this sample are approximately 800,000 distinct CDR3 sequences, roughly 16% of which were seen just once. The top ten hold approximately 5% of the sample.

As to this clonotype: What antigen it recognizes has not been identified. Base qualities are not provided; no much larger clone lies one nucleotide away.

The sequence joins TRBV25-1 to TRBJ1-5; TRBD1 agrees with 7 junctional bases. This TCR came from a male patient younger than 18 who had a stem cell transplant for acute lymphoblastic leukemia, so the T cells may come from the graft donor. This specimen consisted of PBMCs, mostly from graft donor cells, obtained 360 days after TCRalphabeta/CD19-depleted stem cell transplant. The CDR3 protein sequence reads: CASSWDSYQPQHF. At the DNA level, the sequence is TGTGCCAGCAGCTGGGACAGTTATCAGCCCCAGCATTTT.